These 6 T cell receptor beta chains share one sample of origin, sequenced in a study of shared clonotypes between healthy human individuals. Only in-frame clones appear in the TCRdb table, and some are missing; sequencing was by immunoSEQ multiplex PCR. The profile shows 2 million to 2.5 million clones, 80% to 95% of them singletons. What was sequenced was naive CD4+ T cells from PBMCs. Subset noted: CD45RA+ positively selected. The receptors shown here come from a man aged 18 to 30 in good health. Some clones in this sample may be carry-over from other donors' samples.

CDR3 bases: TGTGCCAGCTCGTCCGGACAGATTGGACTAGCGGGACGCAATGAGCAGTTCTTC. It is translated as CASSSGQIGLAGRNEQFF. This chain connects TRBV18 to TRBJ2-1, with 12 bases identical to TRBD2. V lost 6 bases to trimming and J lost 6 bases; unmatched junction nucleotides: 15. Looked up from germline, CDR1 is KGHSH and CDR2 is LQKENI. This CDR3 region has 18 residues.

The V and J genes are TRBV6-5 and TRBJ2-7; D is undetermined. Per germline, CDR1 MNHEY and CDR2 SVGAGI. The CDR3 is made up of 15 amino acids. V lost 2 bases and J 1 base, leaving 12 bases between the germline ends. This CDR3 is CASSYGWGPSYEQYF. CDR3 DNA: TGTGCCAGCAGTTACGGGTGGGGTCCTTCCTACGAGCAGTACTTC.

Notes on this clone: The same CDR3 is also encoded by other DNA sequences in this sample. J is TRBJ2-7 and V is TRBV28; the D is unclear. The germline CDR1 and CDR2 sequences are MDHEN and SYDVKM. V lost 7 bases and J 4 bases, leaving 8 bases between the germline ends. The length of the CDR3 is 11 residues. CDR3 coding DNA: TGTGCCAGCACTGGGTTATACGAGCAGTACTTC. This codes for CASTGLYEQYF.

This clone appeared once. The chain combines TRBV27 with TRBJ2-1; a weak D match, TRBD1 (5 bases). This CDR3 spans 11 amino acids. V dropped 6 bases and J dropped 9 bases, with 9 bases sitting between them. Germline-derived CDR1 and CDR2 are MNHEY and SMNVEV (reference sequence). The CDR3 spells CASSQGSEQFF. CDR3 DNA: TGTGCCAGCAGCCAGGGTAGTGAGCAGTTCTTC.

V usage is TRBV11-3 and J usage is TRBJ2-3; D uncertain. Deletions cut 0 bases from V and 5 bases from J, with 6 bases between. The CDR3 length is 13 residues. Germline lookup yields CDR1 SGHNT and CDR2 YENEEA. The CDR3 sequence: CASSLDVGDTQYF. DNA for the CDR3: TGTGCCAGCAGCTTAGATGTCGGAGATACGCAGTATTTT.

This CDR3 is CASSPLGGTVSEQYF. In DNA, the CDR3 is TGTGCCAGCAGCCCCCTCGGGGGCACGGTAAGCGAGCAGTACTTC. V usage is TRBV25-1 and J usage is TRBJ2-7, with D possibly called TRBD1 or TRBD2 (6 bases each). Germline V gene lookup returns CDR1 MGHDK and CDR2 SYGVNS. The length of the CDR3 is 15 residues. The germline V and J ends were trimmed by 6 bases and 6 bases, with 21 bases remaining between them.